This entry lists 7 T cell receptor beta chains sequenced from one sample in a study of CD8 T cells in Susac syndrome. RNA amounts of roughly 0.5 to 1 ug underwent reverse transcription with random hexamers. TCRdb redid the calling of the immunoSEQ multiplex PCR reads with MiXCR, one entry per CDR3 protein. The sample has fewer than 90,000 distinct CDR3 sequences, around 93% seen once. The sequencing input was CD8+ T cells from PBMCs. Receptors originate from a human donor with Susac syndrome.

This chain joins TRBV15 and TRBJ1-1, with a weak D call TRBD1 (5 bases). Germline V gives CDR1 LNHNV, CDR2 YYDKDF (reference sequence). This CDR3 region has 15 residues. V was cut by 0 bases and J by 0 bases, with 8 bases left in between. The CDR3 sequence: CATSRDQGLNTEAFF. CDR3 nucleotides: TGTGCCACCAGCAGAGATCAGGGACTGAACACTGAAGCTTTCTTT.

The chain recombines TRBV4-3 with TRBJ2-2, with 8 bases lining up with TRBD2. V lost 1 base and J lost 4; bases outside the gene matches: 5. Germline CDR1 is LGHNA and CDR2 is YSLEER. The length of the CDR3 is 16 residues. The chain's CDR3 is CASSQGSGSGTGELFF. CDR3 nucleotides: TGCGCCAGCAGCCAAGGCAGCGGGAGCGGCACCGGGGAGCTGTTTTTT.

The chain couples TRBV27 to TRBJ1-1; 7 bases agree with TRBD1. The CDR3 totals 15 residues. With 0 bases clipped from V and 5 bases from J, the junction kept 6 bases outside the gene matches. Germline CDR1 MNHEY, CDR2 SMNVEV (reference sequence). Here the CDR3 DNA reads TGTGCCAGCAGTTTATCGGGCAGGGGGAGGACTGAAGCTTTCTTT. This gives the protein CASSLSGRGRTEAFF.

The chain joins TRBV6-2 or TRBV6-3 to TRBJ2-1, with TRBD2 matching over 9 bases. This CDR3 is built from 15 residues. V trimming: 9 bases; J trimming: 0 bases; junction bases outside the gene matches: 6. Germline CDR1 and CDR2: MNHEY and SVGEGT. The CDR3 reads CARGAGGPSYNEQFF. The CDR3, as DNA: TGTGCCAGGGGAGCGGGGGGCCCCTCCTACAATGAGCAGTTCTTC.

V is TRBV15 and J is TRBJ2-7; the D gene is possibly TRBD1 (6 bases). The CDR3 length is 16 residues. V was pared by 5 bases and J by 2 bases, with 19 bases between. The germline V gene encodes CDR1 LNHNV and CDR2 YYDKDF (reference sequence). In DNA, the CDR3 is TGTGCCACCAGCGGATCGACTGGGGACACCCCCTACGAGCAGTACTTC. This translates into CATSGSTGDTPYEQYF.

This rearrangement joins TRBV12-3 or TRBV12-4 to TRBJ1-1; D is perhaps TRBD1 (5 bases). This CDR3 is built from 13 residues. Trimming left V 11 bases short and J 4 bases short, with 17 bases between. CDR3 amino acids: CADSPVGRTEAFF. The CDR3 region has the DNA TGTGCCGACAGCCCTGTCGGGCGCACTGAAGCTTTCTTT.

J is TRBJ2-2 and V is TRBV9; 8 bases are a match to TRBD1. V dropped 2 bases and J dropped 3; count of bases not matched to a gene: 6. This CDR3 comprises 16 residues. Looked up from germline, CDR1 is SGDLS and CDR2 is YYNGEE. The CDR3 sequence is CASSVFRGQDTGELFF. The CDR3 DNA reads TGTGCCAGCAGCGTCTTCAGGGGGCAAGACACCGGGGAGCTGTTTTTT.